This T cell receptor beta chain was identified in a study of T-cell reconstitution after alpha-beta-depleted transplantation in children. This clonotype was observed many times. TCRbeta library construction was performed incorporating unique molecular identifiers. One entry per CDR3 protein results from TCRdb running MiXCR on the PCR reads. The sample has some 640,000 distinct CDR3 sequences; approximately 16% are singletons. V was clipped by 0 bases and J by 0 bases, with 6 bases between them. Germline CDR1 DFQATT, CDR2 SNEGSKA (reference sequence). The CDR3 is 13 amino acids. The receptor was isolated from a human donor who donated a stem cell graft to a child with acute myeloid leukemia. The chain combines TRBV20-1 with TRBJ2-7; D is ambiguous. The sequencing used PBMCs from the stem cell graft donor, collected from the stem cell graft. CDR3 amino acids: CSARDKSSYEQYV. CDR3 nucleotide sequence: TGCAGTGCTAGAGACAAGAGCTCCTACGAGCAGTACGTC.